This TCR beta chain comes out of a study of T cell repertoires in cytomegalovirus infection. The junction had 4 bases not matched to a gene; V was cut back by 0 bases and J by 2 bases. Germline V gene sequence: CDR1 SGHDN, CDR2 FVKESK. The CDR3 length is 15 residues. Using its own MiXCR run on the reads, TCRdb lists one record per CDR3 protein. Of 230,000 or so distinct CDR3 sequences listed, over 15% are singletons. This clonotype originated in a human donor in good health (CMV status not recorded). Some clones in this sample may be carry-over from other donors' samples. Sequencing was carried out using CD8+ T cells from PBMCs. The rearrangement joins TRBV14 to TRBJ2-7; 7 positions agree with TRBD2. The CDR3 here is CASSQEWGGAYEQYF. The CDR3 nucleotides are TGTGCCAGCAGCCAAGAATGGGGGGGAGCCTACGAGCAGTACTTC.